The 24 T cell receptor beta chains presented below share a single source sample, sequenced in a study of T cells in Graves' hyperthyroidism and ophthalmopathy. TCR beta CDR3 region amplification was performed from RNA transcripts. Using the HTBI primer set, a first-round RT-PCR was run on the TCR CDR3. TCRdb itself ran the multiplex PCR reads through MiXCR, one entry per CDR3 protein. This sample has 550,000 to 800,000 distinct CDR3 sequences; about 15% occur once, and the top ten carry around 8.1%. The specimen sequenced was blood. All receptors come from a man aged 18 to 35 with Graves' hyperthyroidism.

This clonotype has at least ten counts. CDR3 amino acids: CASRVVGGEQFF. In DNA, the CDR3 is TGTGCCAGCCGCGTCGTTGGAGGTGAGCAGTTCTTC. The V call is TRBV28, the J call TRBJ2-1; the D gene is possibly TRBD2 (5 bases). The germline V gene encodes CDR1 MDHEN and CDR2 SYDVKM. V lost 8 bases, J lost 9 bases, and 14 bases lay in between. CDR3 length: 12 amino acids.

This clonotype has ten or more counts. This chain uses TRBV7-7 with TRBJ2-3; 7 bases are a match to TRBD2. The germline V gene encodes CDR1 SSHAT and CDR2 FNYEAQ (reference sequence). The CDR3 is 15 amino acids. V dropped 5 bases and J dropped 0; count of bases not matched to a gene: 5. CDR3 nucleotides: TGTGCCAGCAGCCTACGGGGGGATAGCACAGATACGCAGTATTTT. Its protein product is CASSLRGDSTDTQYF.

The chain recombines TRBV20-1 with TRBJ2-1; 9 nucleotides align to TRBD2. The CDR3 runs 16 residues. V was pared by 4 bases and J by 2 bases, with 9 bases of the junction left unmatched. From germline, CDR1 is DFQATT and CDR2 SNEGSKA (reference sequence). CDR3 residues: CSANSPGLAPYNEQFF. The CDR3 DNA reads TGCAGTGCTAATTCACCGGGACTAGCCCCCTACAATGAGCAGTTCTTC.

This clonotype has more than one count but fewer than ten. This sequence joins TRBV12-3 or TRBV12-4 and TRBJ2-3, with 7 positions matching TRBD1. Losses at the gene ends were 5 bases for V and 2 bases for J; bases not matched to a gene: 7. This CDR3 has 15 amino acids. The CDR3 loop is CASSLYRGVTDTQYF. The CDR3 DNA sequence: TGTGCCAGCAGTCTTTACAGGGGAGTCACAGATACGCAGTATTTT.

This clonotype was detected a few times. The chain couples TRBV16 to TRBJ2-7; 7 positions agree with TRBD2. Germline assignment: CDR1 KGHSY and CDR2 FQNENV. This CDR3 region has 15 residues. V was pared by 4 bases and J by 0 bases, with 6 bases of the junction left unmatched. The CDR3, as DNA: TGTGCCAGCAGCCTTAGCGGGCTTAGCTCCTACGAGCAGTACTTC. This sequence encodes CASSLSGLSSYEQYF.

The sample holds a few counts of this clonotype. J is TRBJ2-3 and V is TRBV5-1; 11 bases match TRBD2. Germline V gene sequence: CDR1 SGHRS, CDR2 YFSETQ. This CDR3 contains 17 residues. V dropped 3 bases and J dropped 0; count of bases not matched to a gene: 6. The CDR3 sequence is CASSSGTSGGSTDTQYF. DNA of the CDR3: TGCGCCAGCAGCTCCGGGACTAGCGGAGGGAGCACAGATACGCAGTATTTT. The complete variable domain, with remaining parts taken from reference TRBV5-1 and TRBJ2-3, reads KAGVTQTPRYLIKTRGQQVTLSCSPISGHRSVSWYQQTPGQGLQFLFEYFSETQRNKGNFPGRFSGRQFSNSRSEMNVSTLELGDSALYLCASSSGTSGGSTDTQYFGPGTRLTVL.

CDR3: CASSLSRGLPVQFF. The CDR3 DNA follows: TGTGCCAGCAGCTTGAGCCGGGGCCTACCCGTGCAGTTCTTC. The chain joins TRBV11-3 to TRBJ2-1; D may be TRBD1 or TRBD2 (5 bases each). The germline CDR1 and CDR2 sequences are SGHNT and YENEEA. This CDR3 region has 14 residues. The V end lost 3 bases, the J end lost 12 bases, and 18 bases lay between the germline ends.

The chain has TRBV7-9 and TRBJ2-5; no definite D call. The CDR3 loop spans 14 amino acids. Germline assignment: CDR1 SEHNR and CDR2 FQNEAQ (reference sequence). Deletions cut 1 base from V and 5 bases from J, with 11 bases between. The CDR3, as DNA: TGTGCCAGCAGCTTAGGACGGCTGGCGGAGACCCAGTACTTC. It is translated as CASSLGRLAETQYF.

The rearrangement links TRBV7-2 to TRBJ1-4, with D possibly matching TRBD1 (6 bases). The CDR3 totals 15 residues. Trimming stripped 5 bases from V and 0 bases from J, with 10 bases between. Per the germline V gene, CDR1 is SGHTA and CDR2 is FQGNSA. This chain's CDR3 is CASSAQGPTNEKLFF. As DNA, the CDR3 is TGTGCCAGCAGCGCACAGGGCCCAACTAATGAAAAACTGTTTTTT.

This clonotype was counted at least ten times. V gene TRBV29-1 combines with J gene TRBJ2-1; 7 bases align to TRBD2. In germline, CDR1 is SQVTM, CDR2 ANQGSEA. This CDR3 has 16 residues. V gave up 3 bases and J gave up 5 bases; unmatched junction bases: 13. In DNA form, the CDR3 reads TGCAGCGTTGAGGCGGGACTACGGGGCGTCCACAATGAGCAGTTCTTC. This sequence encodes CSVEAGLRGVHNEQFF.

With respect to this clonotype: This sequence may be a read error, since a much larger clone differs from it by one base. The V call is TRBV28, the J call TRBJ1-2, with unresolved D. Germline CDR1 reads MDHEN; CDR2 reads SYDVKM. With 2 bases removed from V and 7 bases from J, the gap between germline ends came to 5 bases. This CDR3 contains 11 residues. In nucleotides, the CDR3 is TGTGCCAGCAGTTTAAAGACTGGCTACACCTTC. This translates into CASSLKTGYTF.

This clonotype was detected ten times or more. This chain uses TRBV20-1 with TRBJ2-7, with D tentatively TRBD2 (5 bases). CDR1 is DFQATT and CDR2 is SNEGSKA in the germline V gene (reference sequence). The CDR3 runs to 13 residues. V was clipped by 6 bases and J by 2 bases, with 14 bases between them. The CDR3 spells CSATVDSTYEQYF. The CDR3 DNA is TGCAGTGCCACCGTGGACTCTACCTACGAGCAGTACTTC.

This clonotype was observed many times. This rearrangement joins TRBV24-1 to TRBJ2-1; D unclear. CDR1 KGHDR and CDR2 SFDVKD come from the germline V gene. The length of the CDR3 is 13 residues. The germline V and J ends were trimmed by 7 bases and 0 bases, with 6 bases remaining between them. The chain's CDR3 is CATRQNSYNEQFF. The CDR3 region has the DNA TGTGCCACCAGGCAAAACTCCTACAATGAGCAGTTCTTC.

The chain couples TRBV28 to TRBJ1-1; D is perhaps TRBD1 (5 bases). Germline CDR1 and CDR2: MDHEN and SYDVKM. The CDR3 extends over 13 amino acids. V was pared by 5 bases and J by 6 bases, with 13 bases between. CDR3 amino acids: CASSPQRQPEAFF. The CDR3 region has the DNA TGTGCCAGCAGTCCCCAAAGACAGCCTGAAGCTTTCTTT.

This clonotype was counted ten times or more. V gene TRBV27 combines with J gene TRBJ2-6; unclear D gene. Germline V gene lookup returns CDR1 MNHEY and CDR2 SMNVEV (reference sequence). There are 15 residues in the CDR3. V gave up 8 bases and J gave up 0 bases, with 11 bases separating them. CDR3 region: CASRADYSGANVLTF. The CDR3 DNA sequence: TGTGCCAGCCGAGCTGATTACTCTGGGGCCAACGTCCTGACTTTC.

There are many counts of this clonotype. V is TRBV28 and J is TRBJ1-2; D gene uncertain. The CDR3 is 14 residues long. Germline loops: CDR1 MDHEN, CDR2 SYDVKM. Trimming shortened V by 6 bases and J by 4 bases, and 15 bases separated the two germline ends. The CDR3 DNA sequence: TGTGCCAGCAGGGGTCGGACCCGGACCTATGGCTACACCTTC. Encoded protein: CASRGRTRTYGYTF.

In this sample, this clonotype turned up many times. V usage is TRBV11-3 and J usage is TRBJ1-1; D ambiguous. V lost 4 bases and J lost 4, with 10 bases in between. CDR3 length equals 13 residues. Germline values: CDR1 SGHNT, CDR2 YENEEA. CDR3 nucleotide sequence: TGTGCCAGCAGCTGGGGAAGGGCCACTGAAGCTTTCTTT. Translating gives CASSWGRATEAFF.

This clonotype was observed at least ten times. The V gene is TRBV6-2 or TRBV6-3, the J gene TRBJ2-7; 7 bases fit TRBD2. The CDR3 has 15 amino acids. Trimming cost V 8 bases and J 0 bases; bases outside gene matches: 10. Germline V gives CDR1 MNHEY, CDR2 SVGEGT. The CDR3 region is CASHPWGGGSYEQYF. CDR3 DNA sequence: TGTGCCAGCCACCCTTGGGGCGGGGGCTCCTACGAGCAGTACTTC.

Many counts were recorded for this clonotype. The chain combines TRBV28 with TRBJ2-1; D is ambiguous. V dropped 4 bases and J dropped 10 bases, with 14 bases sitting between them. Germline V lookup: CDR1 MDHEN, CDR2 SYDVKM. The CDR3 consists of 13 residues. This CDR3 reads CASSSLSRSEQFF. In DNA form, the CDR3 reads TGTGCCAGCAGTTCCCTCTCTCGCAGCGAGCAGTTCTTC. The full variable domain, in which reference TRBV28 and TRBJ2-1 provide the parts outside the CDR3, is DVKVTQSSRYLVKRTGEKVFLECVQDMDHENMFWYRQDPGLGLRLIYFSYDVKMKEKGDIPEGYSVSREKKERFSLILESASTNQTSMYLCASSSLSRSEQFFGPGTRLTVL.

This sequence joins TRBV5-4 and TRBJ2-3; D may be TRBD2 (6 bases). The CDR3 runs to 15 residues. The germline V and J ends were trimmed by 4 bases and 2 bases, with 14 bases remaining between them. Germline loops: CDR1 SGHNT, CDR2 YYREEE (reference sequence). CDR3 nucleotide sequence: TGTGCCAGCAGCGCTGCGGGACGGAACACAGATACGCAGTATTTT. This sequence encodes CASSAAGRNTDTQYF.

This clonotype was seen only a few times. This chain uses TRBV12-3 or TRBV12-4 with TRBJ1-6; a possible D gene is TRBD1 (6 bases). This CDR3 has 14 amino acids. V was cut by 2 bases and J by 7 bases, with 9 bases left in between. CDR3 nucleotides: TGTGCCAGCAGTTTACAGGGGCAGAATTCACCCCTCCACTTT. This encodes CASSLQGQNSPLHF.

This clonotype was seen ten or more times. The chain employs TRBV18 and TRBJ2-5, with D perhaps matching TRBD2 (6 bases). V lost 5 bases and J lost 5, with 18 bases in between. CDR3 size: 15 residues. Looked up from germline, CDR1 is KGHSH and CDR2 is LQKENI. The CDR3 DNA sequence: TGTGCCAGCTCAAGGGAGGATAACGCCGGGGAGACCCAGTACTTC. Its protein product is CASSREDNAGETQYF.

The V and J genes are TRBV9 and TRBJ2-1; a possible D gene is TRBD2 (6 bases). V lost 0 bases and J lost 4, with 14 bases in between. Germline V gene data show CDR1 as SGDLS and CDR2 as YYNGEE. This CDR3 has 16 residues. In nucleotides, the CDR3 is TGTGCCAGCAGCGTAGGCCCCAGGAGCGGGTACAATGAGCAGTTCTTC. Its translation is CASSVGPRSGYNEQFF.

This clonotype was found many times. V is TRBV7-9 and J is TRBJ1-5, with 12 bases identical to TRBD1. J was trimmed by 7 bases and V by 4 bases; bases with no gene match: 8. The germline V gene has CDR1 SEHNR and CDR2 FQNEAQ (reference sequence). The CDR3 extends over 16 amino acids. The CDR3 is CASSSGTGGAGQPQHF. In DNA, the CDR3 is TGTGCCAGCAGCTCGGGGACAGGGGGCGCGGGACAGCCCCAGCATTTT.